The T cell receptor beta chain under discussion was sequenced for a study of cytomegalovirus exposure and HLA in healthy donors. On this clone: What it recognizes is unknown.

PCR employed 60 Vbeta and 13 Jbeta primers. The table came from immunoSEQ multiplex PCR; TCRdb's copy has only in-frame clones and leaves some out. The sample holds some 160,000 clones, roughly 80% seen once. Findings of the study overall: Among CMV-associated TCR beta chains, most appeared HLA-restricted in a later analysis. Presence/absence analyses treated sequencing depth as roughly uniform across donors. In a later analysis, parvovirus B19, influenza, CMV and Epstein-Barr virus appeared linked to several top co-occurrence clusters.

Material: PBMCs. The receptor was isolated from a woman aged 30 to 39 in good health and CMV-seronegative.

The CDR3 region is CASSTGGGRTSPLHF. CDR3 in DNA: TGTGCCAGCAGCACCGGGGGGGGACGAACTTCACCCCTCCACTTT. The chain links TRBV11-2 to TRBJ1-6; D perhaps matches TRBD1 (5 bases). Germline values: CDR1 SGHAT, CDR2 FQNNGV. This CDR3 has 15 residues. The ends were cut back, 5 bases at V and 9 bases at J, with 17 bases in the middle.